The rows below give T cell receptor beta chains drawn from one sample of a study of graft-versus-host responses after intestinal transplantation. The method was immunoSEQ multiplex PCR; TCRdb's version includes in-frame clones alone and lacks a portion of them. This table holds some 90,000 clones, 80% to 95% found once. No antigens are known for them. Sequenced here: unstimulated CD8+ T cells sorted from spleen or lymph node cells, sampled before transplant. These receptors were taken from a human donor who was the organ donor for an intestinal transplant. Both conserved end residues are part of each CDR3. D genes are given only for firm matches. Expanded clones get a size class; other rows say once, few or many, or leave the size out.

V gene	clone size	D gene	J gene	CDR3 DNA	CDR3 protein
TRBV27	.	.	TRBJ2-7	TGTGCCAGCAGGGACAGACTCTCCTACGAGCAGTACTTC	CASRDRLSYEQYF
TRBV4-3	.	.	TRBJ1-1	TGCGCCAGCAGCCCATCAGGGGCTGGGTACACTGAAGCTTTCTTT	CASSPSGAGYTEAFF
TRBV5-4	.	TRBD2	TRBJ2-7	TGTGCCAGCAGCTTGGACGGGGGGGCCTACGAGCAGTACTTC	CASSLDGGAYEQYF
TRBV5-1	.	.	TRBJ2-7	TGCGCCAGCAGCAAGGGGTATAGCTCCTACGAGCAGTACTTC	CASSKGYSSYEQYF
TRBV6-1	.	.	TRBJ1-5	TGTGCCAGCTTCCCGGGTCTTGTAAATCAGCCCCAGCATTTT	CASFPGLVNQPQHF
TRBV19	.	.	TRBJ2-3	TGTGCCACTACCCAGGGTGCAGATACGCAGTATTTT	CATTQGADTQYF
TRBV4-2	.	.	TRBJ1-2	TGTGCCAGCAGCCAAGGTAGTGGCTACACCTTC	CASSQGSGYTF
TRBV27	.	TRBD2	TRBJ2-7	TGTGCCAGCAGTCCGCGGGGGGGAGGCTCCTACGAGCAGTACTTC	CASSPRGGGSYEQYF
TRBV6-5	.	.	TRBJ1-6	TGTGCCAGCAGGGAGCACTACTCCTATAATTCACCCCTCCACTTT	CASREHYSYNSPLHF
TRBV19	.	TRBD1	TRBJ2-7	TGTGCCAGTAGTCCCAGGGACAGCGCCTACGAGCAGTACTTC	CASSPRDSAYEQYF
TRBV28	few	.	TRBJ2-7	TGTGCCAGCAGTTTAGTACAGTCCTACGAGCAGTACTTC	CASSLVQSYEQYF
TRBV27	.	.	TRBJ2-7	TGTGCCAGCAGTTGGAGGAGGCCCTACGAGCAGTACTTC	CASSWRRPYEQYF
TRBV5-1	.	TRBD2	TRBJ2-3	TGCGCCAGCAGCATCGCTAGCGGGGGTGGGGATACGCAGTATTTT	CASSIASGGGDTQYF
TRBV5-4	.	.	TRBJ2-5	TGTGCCAGCAGCTTGGGAGATTTAGAAGAGACCCAGTACTTC	CASSLGDLEETQYF
TRBV7-8	once	.	TRBJ1-3	TGTGCCAGCAGCCGGCCTCGGGAGCTACAAGGGGGAAACACCATATATTTT	CASSRPRELQGGNTIYF
TRBV4-3	once	TRBD1	TRBJ2-1	TGCGCCAGCAGCCCGAACCAGGGGGTTATCGGTCCCTACAATGAGCAGTTCTTC	CASSPNQGVIGPYNEQFF
TRBV29-1	.	.	TRBJ2-1	TGCAGCGTCGTATACAATGAGCAGTTCTTC	CSVVYNEQFF
TRBV6-5	.	.	TRBJ2-1	TGTGCCAGCAGCTCGCTATCCGAGCAGTTCTTC	CASSSLSEQFF
TRBV4-3	once	.	TRBJ1-4	TGCGCCAGCAGCCAAGGCAGGGAACTGTTTTTT	CASSQGRELFF
TRBV4-1	.	.	TRBJ1-5	TGCGCCAGCAGCCAATTAAGGGGTTGGCCCCAGCATTTT	CASSQLRGWPQHF
TRBV4-1	.	TRBD2	TRBJ2-2	TGCGCCAGCAGCCAAGAGGGAGGGGCCGGGGAGCTGTTTTTT	CASSQEGGAGELFF
TRBV27	.	.	TRBJ1-1	TGTGCCAGCGCACAAGGAGGCGCTGAAGCTTTCTTT	CASAQGGAEAFF
TRBV10-3	few	TRBD2	TRBJ2-3	TGTGCCATCAGTGAAGCAACAGGACTAGCAGGGGATACGCAGTATTTT	CAISEATGLAGDTQYF
TRBV6-5	.	TRBD1	TRBJ1-2	TGTGCCAGCAGAGGACAGGTGAAGGGGGGCTACACCTTC	CASRGQVKGGYTF
TRBV9	.	.	TRBJ1-3	TGTGCCAGCACTCGCGAGGGCCTAGAACCCTCTGGAAACACCATATATTTT	CASTREGLEPSGNTIYF
TRBV9	once	TRBD1	TRBJ2-3	TGTGCCAGCAGCCCTGGACAGGGGGCGGGAGATACGCAGTATTTT	CASSPGQGAGDTQYF
TRBV7-9	.	TRBD2	TRBJ2-2	TGTGCCAGCTTGGGGACTAGCGGGGCTCGAAACACCGGGGAGCTGTTTTTT	CASLGTSGARNTGELFF
TRBV9	.	TRBD1	TRBJ2-1	TGTGCCAGCAGCCAAGCCGCGGGACAGGGGCTTTACAATGAGCAGTTCTTC	CASSQAAGQGLYNEQFF
TRBV7-9	.	.	TRBJ1-6	TGTGCCAGCAGCTTTTTGAGGGTGACCTATAATTCACCCCTCCACTTT	CASSFLRVTYNSPLHF
TRBV27	.	TRBD2	TRBJ2-7	TGTGCCAGCAGTTACAGCGGGGCCCTCTCCTACGAGCAGTACTTC	CASSYSGALSYEQYF
TRBV10-3	.	TRBD1	TRBJ2-7	TGTGCCATCAGTCTGACAGGGGTATACGACGAGCAATACTTC	CAISLTGVYDEQYF
TRBV7-2	.	.	TRBJ1-3	TGTGCCAGCAGCCCGCGGGCGGGGGCTGGAAACACCATATATTTT	CASSPRAGAGNTIYF
TRBV5-6	once	.	TRBJ1-4	TGTGCCAGCAGCTCGTCTGCAACTAATGAAAAACTGTTTTTT	CASSSSATNEKLFF
TRBV7-2	.	.	TRBJ2-7	TGTGCCAGCAGCCGAACCGGGACTCGCCTTTACGAGCAGTACTTC	CASSRTGTRLYEQYF
TRBV7-9	.	TRBD1	TRBJ1-1	TGTGCCAGCAGCTTAAGACAGGGGATGAACACTGAAGCTTTCTTT	CASSLRQGMNTEAFF
TRBV5-1	.	.	TRBJ2-7	TGCGCCAGCAGACCGACATACGTTTACGAGCAGTACTTC	CASRPTYVYEQYF